This is a list of T cell receptor beta chains from one sample in a study of T cell responses to AZD1222 COVID-19 vaccine. The protocol was immunoSEQ multiplex PCR, while the TCRdb copy is restricted to in-frame clones and leaves out a portion. The table includes some 120,000 clones, 65% to 90% detected once. This sample comprised peripheral blood, obtained on day 0 of AZD1222 vaccination. These receptors all stem from an adult in good health. The conserved cysteine and the conserved F or W are not part of the CDR3 here. Each record gives: J gene, V gene, D gene, CDR3 protein. D genes are given only for firm matches.

>TRBJ2-1|TRBV4-3|.
ASSQEGGNYNEQF
>TRBJ1-5|TRBV28|.
AIETVGGNQPQH
>TRBJ2-7|TRBV5-5|.
ASSLYHGSSYEQY
>TRBJ1-6|TRBV27|.
ASKEGSSYNSPLH
>TRBJ1-1|TRBV5-6|TRBD1
ASSLGGQFYTEAF
>TRBJ1-1|TRBV7-9|TRBD1
ASSYRGGGTEAF
>TRBJ1-2|TRBV7-9|.
ASSYDGYGYT
>TRBJ1-5|TRBV9|.
ASSAQGGRNQPQH
>TRBJ2-7|TRBV28|.
ASSNPGQRYEQY
>TRBJ1-2|TRBV5-4|TRBD1
ASSLGMQGGEGYT
>TRBJ2-6|TRBV4-2|.
ASEDGANVLT
>TRBJ2-2|TRBV9|.
ASSLGLSATGTGELF
>TRBJ1-5|TRBV2|.
ASNGRGSSNQPQH